The 26 T cell receptor beta chains below were found in one sample sequenced in a study of beta chain features in type 1 diabetes (dated by TCRdb to 2016 to 2019). The library was made by the immunoSEQ multiplex PCR assay. All of the isolated RNA was reverse transcribed with the High Capacity cDNA Reverse Transcription Kit, so expressed TCRB transcripts were sequenced. TCRdb retrieved this table from immuneACCESS and kept in-frame rearrangements only. Not all clones are present; in checked studies, unresolved V genes account for under half, and no reason is known for the remainder. The sample yields about 360,000 clones; roughly an eighth were counted once. Clones ranked in the top ten supply about 0.017% of the sample. Sequences were obtained from naive CD4+ T cells from blood. The label giving this sample's cell subset or site can be read as: true naive CD4+ T cells. These TCRs come from a man aged 18 to 35 in good health.

This clone was detected only a few times. This chain joins TRBV5-1 and TRBJ1-2; D might be TRBD1 (6 bases). This CDR3 comprises 19 residues. V lost 0 bases and J lost 0, with 21 bases in between. The germline V gene has CDR1 SGHRS and CDR2 YFSETQ. The CDR3 nucleotides are TGCGCCAGCAGCTTGGATCGTAAGGACAGCCCGAAATCTAACTATGGCTACACCTTC. It is translated as CASSLDRKDSPKSNYGYTF.

The rearrangement links TRBV6-1 to TRBJ2-4; D unclear. From germline, CDR1 is MNHNS and CDR2 SASEGT. The V gene lost 1 base and the J gene lost 7 bases, with 11 bases spanning the gap. The CDR3 is 14 amino acids. CDR3 DNA sequence: TGTGCCAGCAGTGAAGAGAACATCGGGAACATTCAGTACTTC. It encodes CASSEENIGNIQYF.

This clone was counted only a few times. This chain uses TRBV28 with TRBJ1-5; maybe TRBD1 (5 bases). This CDR3 is built from 14 residues. Trimming left V 3 bases short and J 6 bases short, with 12 bases between. The germline gives CDR1 MDHEN, CDR2 SYDVKM. The CDR3 DNA reads as TGTGCCAGCAGTTTGAGTCAGGGAGGTCAGCCCCAGCATTTT. It specifies CASSLSQGGQPQHF.

The CDR3 DNA is TGCGCCAGCAGCCTTCAGGGCAATGAAGCTTTCTTT. Protein sequence: CASSLQGNEAFF. This rearrangement joins TRBV4-3 to TRBJ1-1; weak D call: TRBD1 (5 bases). Trimming cost V 4 bases and J 7 bases, with 10 bases left between them. CDR3 length: 12 amino acids. In germline, CDR1 is LGHNA, CDR2 YSLEER.

This clone has more than one count but fewer than ten. The chain links TRBV7-2 to TRBJ2-5, with no clear D. With 0 bases removed from V and 2 bases from J, the gap between germline ends came to 10 bases. The germline CDR1 and CDR2 sequences are SGHTA and FQGNSA. This CDR3 has 15 residues. The CDR3 DNA reads as TGTGCCAGCAGCTTAGCGCTCGGGTATCAAGAGACCCAGTACTTC. Its translation: CASSLALGYQETQYF.

The J gene is TRBJ2-2, the V gene TRBV25-1; 9 nucleotides agree with TRBD2. The J segment lost 2 bases and the V segment lost 5 bases, leaving 6 bases of the junction unmatched. Germline V gives CDR1 MGHDK, CDR2 SYGVNS. This CDR3 has 16 amino acids. The CDR3 region has the DNA TGTGCCAGCAGTAAACCGGGACTAGCTAACACCGGGGAGCTGTTTTTT. Translation gives CASSKPGLANTGELFF.

The V gene is TRBV29-1, the J gene TRBJ1-5; weak D call: TRBD1 (6 bases). Trimming stripped 7 bases from V and 3 bases from J, with 10 bases between. CDR3 length: 12 amino acids. Germline V gives CDR1 SQVTM, CDR2 ANQGSEA. CDR3 in amino acids: CSARQANQPQHF. The CDR3 coding sequence is TGCAGCGCACGACAGGCCAATCAGCCCCAGCATTTT.

The CDR3 here is CASSPLGTYTEAFF. The CDR3 bases are TGTGCCAGCAGCCCTTTGGGCACCTACACTGAAGCTTTCTTT. This chain joins TRBV14 and TRBJ1-1, with D uncertain. Germline loops: CDR1 SGHDN, CDR2 FVKESK. V was pared by 4 bases and J by 3 bases, with 12 bases between. This CDR3 is 14 amino acids long.

This clone was counted only a few times. The rearrangement links TRBV7-3 to TRBJ2-2; possibly TRBD2 for D (6 bases). This CDR3 comprises 16 residues. Per germline, CDR1 SGHTA and CDR2 FQGTGA. V shed 5 bases and J shed 1 base, with 14 bases lying between them. The CDR3 nucleotides read TGTGCCAGCAGCCCACGGCGGGATGGGAACACCGGGGAGCTGTTTTTT. Amino acids: CASSPRRDGNTGELFF. Full variable domain (rest looked up from reference TRBV7-3 and TRBJ2-2): GAGVSQTPSNKVTEKGKYVELRCDPISGHTALYWYRQSLGQGPEFLIYFQGTGAADDSGLPNDRFFAVRPEGSVSTLKIQRTERGDSAVYLCASSPRRDGNTGELFFGEGSRLTVL.

This clone has only a few counts. This chain connects TRBV5-1 to TRBJ2-2; tentatively, D is TRBD1 (7 bases). Germline V lookup: CDR1 SGHRS, CDR2 YFSETQ. The V gene lost 5 bases and the J gene lost 5 bases, with 19 bases spanning the gap. The CDR3 runs 16 residues. The CDR3 nucleotides are TGCGCCAGCAGAGGGGGCGGGGACCCCTATACCGGGGAGCTGTTTTTT. Translation gives CASRGGGDPYTGELFF.

V usage is TRBV5-1 and J usage is TRBJ2-7; TRBD1 matches at 10 bases. J lost 4 bases, V lost 5 bases, and 6 bases had no gene match. The CDR3 has 14 residues. CDR1 is SGHRS and CDR2 is YFSETQ in the germline V gene. The CDR3 region is CASSPDRGFYEQYF. The CDR3 region has the DNA TGCGCCAGCAGTCCGGACAGGGGGTTTTACGAGCAGTACTTC.

The gene calls are TRBV30 and TRBJ1-1, with 10 bases lining up with TRBD1. The CDR3 is 14 residues long. The germline CDR1 and CDR2 sequences are GTSNPN and SVGIG (reference sequence). The J segment lost 1 base and the V segment lost 8 bases, leaving 7 bases of the junction unmatched. The CDR3 protein is CAGRQGASNTEAFF. CDR3 DNA: TGTGCCGGACGACAGGGGGCCTCGAACACTGAAGCTTTCTTT.

This rearrangement joins TRBV4-3 to TRBJ2-5; 9 nucleotides match TRBD2. Germline CDR1 LGHNA, CDR2 YSLEER. This CDR3 spans 16 amino acids. The J segment lost 5 bases and the V segment lost 4 bases, leaving 11 bases of the junction unmatched. The CDR3 loop is CASSRNSGGLGETQYF. The CDR3 coding sequence is TGCGCCAGCAGCCGTAATAGCGGGGGTTTGGGGGAGACCCAGTACTTC.

This rearrangement joins TRBV18 to TRBJ2-1; D may be TRBD2 (6 bases). There are 17 residues in the CDR3. Germline assignment: CDR1 KGHSH and CDR2 LQKENI. V was clipped by 3 bases and J by 7 bases, with 22 bases between them. This CDR3 is CASSPAPGVRLRNEQFF. The CDR3 region has the DNA TGTGCCAGCTCACCGGCCCCGGGGGTTAGGCTAAGGAATGAGCAGTTCTTC.

V usage is TRBV19 and J usage is TRBJ1-1, with 7 bases that match TRBD1. The CDR3 extends over 14 amino acids. The germline gives CDR1 LNHDA, CDR2 SQIVND (reference sequence). Trimming took 4 bases from V and 3 from J; bases not matched to a gene: 5. The CDR3 region has the DNA TGTGCCAGTAGTAGCGTTGGGACAGACACTGAAGCTTTCTTT. Amino acid sequence: CASSSVGTDTEAFF.

This clone has just a few counts. This chain uses TRBV27 with TRBJ2-7; D gene unclear. Germline-derived CDR1 and CDR2 are MNHEY and SMNVEV (reference sequence). The CDR3 extends over 13 amino acids. V lost 2 bases and J lost 1, with 6 bases in between. CDR3 in amino acids: CASSLSKSYEQYF. DNA of the CDR3: TGTGCCAGCAGTTTAAGCAAATCCTACGAGCAGTACTTC.

The rearrangement uses TRBV7-9 and TRBJ1-2; D unclear. This CDR3 contains 16 residues. V dropped 4 bases and J dropped 3 bases, with 18 bases sitting between them. Germline values: CDR1 SEHNR, CDR2 FQNEAQ (reference sequence). CDR3 amino acids: CASSSTPGSGHYGYTF. The CDR3 bases are TGTGCCAGCAGCTCGACCCCTGGCTCTGGGCACTATGGCTACACCTTC.

The chain uses TRBV30 and TRBJ1-2; D is possibly TRBD1 (6 bases). Germline assignment: CDR1 GTSNPN and CDR2 SVGIG (reference sequence). The CDR3 spans 13 residues. V was trimmed by 2 bases and J by 7 bases, leaving 14 bases between them. The CDR3 loop reads CAWSSTGSSGYTF. The CDR3 DNA follows: TGTGCCTGGAGTTCGACAGGTTCGAGTGGCTACACCTTC.

This chain links TRBV28 with TRBJ1-2; D unresolved. Between the trimmed V and J ends, which lost 5 bases and 4 bases, there was a span of 11 bases. Germline CDR1 reads MDHEN; CDR2 reads SYDVKM. The CDR3 sequence is 13 residues long. CDR3 bases: TGTGCCAGCAGTCCGACAAATCTCTATGGCTACACCTTC. Translation gives CASSPTNLYGYTF.

In this sample, this clone turned up a few times. The CDR3 loop reads CASRYPGQGDNEQFF. The CDR3 nucleotides are TGTGCCAGCAGATATCCGGGACAGGGGGACAATGAGCAGTTCTTC. V usage is TRBV5-8 and J usage is TRBJ2-1; 11 bases are a match to TRBD1. CDR1 and CDR2 (germline): SGHTS, YDEGEE. Trimming at V came to 5 bases and at J to 5 bases, leaving 6 bases not matched to a gene. CDR3 length: 15 residues.

The chain employs TRBV7-2 and TRBJ2-3; TRBD1 agrees at 8 bases. Germline V gives CDR1 SGHTA, CDR2 FQGNSA. The V and J ends lost 4 bases and 2 bases, in that order; junction bases with no gene match: 5. The CDR3 length is 15 residues. CDR3 loop: CASSSGTGFTDTQYF. CDR3 sequence (DNA): TGTGCCAGCAGCTCCGGGACAGGTTTCACAGATACGCAGTATTTT.

This clone was seen more than once but under ten times. V and J are TRBV11-2 and TRBJ2-1, with TRBD2 matching over 8 bases. The CDR3 is made up of 15 amino acids. Germline V gene sequence: CDR1 SGHAT, CDR2 FQNNGV. The trim removed 0 bases at V and 7 bases at J, leaving 5 bases unmatched. The DNA of the CDR3 is TGTGCCAGCAGCTTAGATACGGGGGGGTGGAATGAGCAGTTCTTC. Its protein is CASSLDTGGWNEQFF.

The genes are TRBV11-2 and TRBJ2-7, with 7 bases that match TRBD2. Germline lookup yields CDR1 SGHAT and CDR2 FQNNGV. CDR3 length: 11 residues. The CDR3 protein is CAYRRGDEQYF. CDR3 sequence (DNA): TGTGCTTACCGACGGGGGGACGAGCAGTACTTC.

This clone appeared a few times. The V call is TRBV7-3, the J call TRBJ2-3, with D unresolved. Germline V gives CDR1 SGHTA, CDR2 FQGTGA. The CDR3 extends over 17 amino acids. V was shortened by 1 base and J by 0 bases, with 14 bases between the two germline ends. The CDR3 sequence: CASSLMLAPHSTDTQYF. As DNA, the CDR3 is TGTGCCAGCAGCTTAATGTTAGCTCCTCATAGCACAGATACGCAGTATTTT. The variable domain in full, with the rest retrieved from reference TRBV7-3 and TRBJ2-3, is GAGVSQTPSNKVTEKGKYVELRCDPISGHTALYWYRQSLGQGPEFLIYFQGTGAADDSGLPNDRFFAVRPEGSVSTLKIQRTERGDSAVYLCASSLMLAPHSTDTQYFGPGTRLTVL.

The rearrangement uses TRBV6-5 and TRBJ1-5; the D gene is possibly TRBD1 (6 bases). V lost 6 bases and J 0 bases, leaving 6 bases between the germline ends. The CDR3 spans 13 residues. Germline-derived CDR1 and CDR2 are MNHEY and SVGAGI. CDR3 bases: TGTGCCAGCAGGGACAGTAGCAATCAGCCCCAGCATTTT. It is translated as CASRDSSNQPQHF.

The V and J genes are TRBV30 and TRBJ2-7, with a weak D call TRBD2 (6 bases). CDR3 length: 17 residues. Trimming stripped 0 bases from V and 6 bases from J, with 24 bases between. The germline gives CDR1 GTSNPN, CDR2 SVGIG (reference sequence). CDR3 sequence reads: CAWSVKYWAGLKSEQYF. CDR3 nucleotides: TGTGCCTGGAGTGTAAAATACTGGGCGGGACTTAAATCCGAGCAGTACTTC.